This T cell receptor beta chain was obtained from a study of T-cell reconstitution after alpha-beta-depleted transplantation in children. Researchers prepared the TCRbeta library using unique molecular identifiers, the study reports. A single record per CDR3 protein comes from TCRdb applying MiXCR to the PCR reads. This table holds hundreds of thousands of distinct CDR3 sequences, around 16% found once. The germline gives CDR1 MNHNS, CDR2 SASEGT. V dropped 6 bases and J dropped 1 base, with 12 bases sitting between them. The CDR3 spans 15 residues. This TCR was sampled from a human donor who donated a stem cell graft to a child with acute myeloid leukemia. The sample was PBMCs from the stem cell graft donor, taken from the stem cell graft. V and J are TRBV6-1 and TRBJ2-2; no definite D call. The CDR3 loop reads CASRPGDLNTGELFF. CDR3 coding DNA: TGTGCCAGCAGACCAGGAGATTTGAACACCGGGGAGCTGTTTTTT.